The clone carrying this T cell receptor beta chain was recorded at least ten times. Its antigen is as yet unknown. There are 15 residues in the CDR3. Germline V gene lookup returns CDR1 SGHRS and CDR2 YFSETQ. V was trimmed by 4 bases and J by 4 bases, leaving 17 bases between them. This sample was included in a study of response to subunit inactivated influenza vaccine. TCRdb re-called the RT-PCR reads with MiXCR, one entry per CDR3 protein. The repertoire holds around 250,000 distinct CDR3 sequences, with 10% to 15% as singletons. Overall study results and limits: The study's authors posited that every seasonal influenza vaccination enlists few new T cells.

The source material was non-naive T cells sorted from PBMCs, sampled approximately 15 days before vaccination. This chain joins TRBV5-1 and TRBJ1-1, with a possible D match to TRBD1 (5 bases). This clonotype was obtained from a man in his fifties or sixties who received an inactivated influenza vaccine. The CDR3 region has the DNA TGCGCCAGCAGCAACCATATTCAGGGAGCCACTGAAGCTTTCTTT. It translates to CASSNHIQGATEAFF.